The 29 T cell receptor beta chains listed next were all sequenced from one sample in a study of shared clonotypes between healthy human individuals. Here immunoSEQ multiplex PCR was the method, and the copy in TCRdb shows in-frame clones only, minus some. The repertoire holds some 530,000 clones, with around 73% as singletons. Sequenced: PBMCs. These receptors came from a woman aged 40 to 50 in good health. Some clones in this sample may be carry-over from other donors' samples.

The rearrangement joins TRBV4-3 to TRBJ2-3; 7 bases are shared with TRBD1. The germline gives CDR1 LGHNA, CDR2 YSLEER. The ends lost 3 bases at V and 3 bases at J; junction bases unmatched: 3. The CDR3 has 14 amino acids. This CDR3 reads CASSQDRTTDTQYF. The CDR3 DNA reads TGCGCCAGCAGCCAGGACAGGACAACAGATACGCAGTATTTT.

Notes on this clone: A much larger clone sits a single nucleotide away, making a read error possible. The gene calls are TRBV6-6 and TRBJ2-7, with D uncertain. Germline lookup yields CDR1 MNHNY and CDR2 SVGAGI (reference sequence). The V end was cut by 5 bases, the J end by 2 bases, with 4 bases between. The CDR3 length is 11 residues. CDR3 DNA: TGTGCCAGCAGTCCCGCCTACGAGCAGTACTTC. Translated, it gives CASSPAYEQYF.

This clone was detected a few times. The V gene is TRBV2, the J gene TRBJ1-2; D not certain. There are 14 residues in the CDR3. Germline-derived CDR1 and CDR2 are SNHLY and FYNNEI. The V end was cut by 0 bases, the J end by 4 bases, with 9 bases between. The CDR3, as DNA: TGTGCCAGCAGTGAAGCCCGGGCGCTCTATGGCTACACCTTC. It encodes CASSEARALYGYTF.

The CDR3 sequence is CASSPGANEKLFF. The CDR3 DNA is TGTGCCAGCTCACCTGGAGCTAATGAAAAACTGTTTTTT. This sequence joins TRBV18 and TRBJ1-4; no clear D. Looked up from germline, CDR1 is KGHSH and CDR2 is LQKENI. Trimming removed 3 bases from V and 3 bases from J, with 5 bases in between. This CDR3 is 13 amino acids long.

This clone was found once. J is TRBJ2-3 and V is TRBV7-9; 8 nucleotides line up with TRBD2. V was clipped by 5 bases and J by 8 bases; unmatched bases: 15. The CDR3 length is 16 residues. Germline CDR1 is SEHNR and CDR2 is FQNEAQ (reference sequence). The CDR3 loop is CASSPRGSSGEATQYF. CDR3 DNA: TGTGCCAGCAGCCCCCGCGGCAGTAGCGGGGAGGCTACGCAGTATTTT. The whole variable domain, filled in from reference TRBV7-9 and TRBJ2-3, reads DTGVSQNPRHKITKRGQNVTFRCDPISEHNRLYWYRQTLGQGPEFLTYFQNEAQLEKSRLLSDRFSAERPKGSFSTLEIQRTEQGDSAMYLCASSPRGSSGEATQYFGPGTRLTVL.

This clone was recorded only once. V gene TRBV18 combines with J gene TRBJ2-7; 7 nucleotides line up with TRBD2. After removal of 2 bases from V and 4 bases from J, the junction contained 8 bases not matched to a gene. Germline V gene lookup returns CDR1 KGHSH and CDR2 LQKENI. The CDR3 is made up of 15 amino acids. The CDR3 bases are TGTGCCAGCTCACCAAGTGCCGGGACTATTTACGAGCAGTACTTC. Amino acids: CASSPSAGTIYEQYF.

The rearrangement uses TRBV28 and TRBJ2-7, with no clear D. V lost 8 bases and J 3 bases, leaving 8 bases between the germline ends. In germline, CDR1 is MDHEN, CDR2 SYDVKM. The CDR3 consists of 11 residues. In DNA form, the CDR3 reads TGTGCCAGCGGACCGTTCTACGAGCAGTACTTC. It codes for CASGPFYEQYF.

The chain is built from TRBV20-1 and TRBJ2-3; no firm D call. The V and J ends lost 3 bases and 9 bases respectively, with 10 bases between them. From germline, CDR1 is DFQATT and CDR2 SNEGSKA (reference sequence). CDR3 size: 11 residues. The CDR3 DNA reads TGCAGTGCTAGGCGGTCCGGGACGCAGTATTTT. This codes for CSARRSGTQYF.

With respect to this clone: This CDR3 is also generated by other DNA sequences in the sample. CDR3 region: CASSQDGGSHNEQFF. Written as DNA, the CDR3 is TGTGCCAGCAGCCAAGATGGGGGGAGCCACAATGAGCAGTTCTTC. This chain uses TRBV4-2 with TRBJ2-1, with a possible D match to TRBD2 (6 bases). Germline V gene data show CDR1 as LGHNA and CDR2 as YNFKEQ. V lost 0 bases to trimming and J lost 5 bases, with 11 bases between them. The CDR3 totals 15 residues.

This clone was observed once. The chain combines TRBV4-2 with TRBJ1-3; 8 nucleotides line up with TRBD1. V lost 0 bases, J lost 2 bases, and 3 bases stayed unmatched. Germline V CDR1 and CDR2: LGHNA, YNFKEQ. This CDR3 is 16 amino acids long. The CDR3 nucleotides read TGTGCCAGCAGCCAAGACAGGGGGCCAGCTGGAAACACCATATATTTT. It encodes CASSQDRGPAGNTIYF.

V gene TRBV2 combines with J gene TRBJ2-3, with no clear D. Trimming cost V 2 bases and J 4 bases, with 7 bases left between them. CDR1 and CDR2 from the germline V gene are SNHLY and FYNNEI. The CDR3 sequence is 13 residues long. CDR3 protein: CASSELNPDTQYF. The CDR3, as DNA: TGTGCCAGCAGTGAACTAAACCCAGATACGCAGTATTTT.

This clone was observed once. J is TRBJ1-2 and V is TRBV27; 9 bases align to TRBD1. The CDR3 contains 12 residues. Germline values: CDR1 MNHEY, CDR2 SMNVEV (reference sequence). Germline trimming cut 5 bases from V and 8 bases from J; bases unmatched to any gene: 3. The CDR3 sequence is CASSTGGRGYTF. Here the CDR3 DNA reads TGTGCCAGCAGTACAGGGGGCAGGGGCTACACCTTC.

This clone was found a few times. CDR3 in DNA: TGTGCCAGTAGTGTAGGGACAGGGAACGGCTACACCTTC. It translates to CASSVGTGNGYTF. This chain joins TRBV19 and TRBJ1-2; 9 bases are a match to TRBD1. CDR3 length equals 13 residues. Germline V gives CDR1 LNHDA, CDR2 SQIVND (reference sequence). J lost 8 bases, V lost 5 bases, and 6 bases had no gene match.

This clone has just one count. This chain links TRBV28 with TRBJ2-7; D might be TRBD2 (6 bases). Per the germline V gene, CDR1 is MDHEN and CDR2 is SYDVKM. The germline V and J ends were trimmed by 5 bases and 2 bases, with 10 bases remaining between them. There are 13 residues in the CDR3. Here the CDR3 DNA reads TGTGCCAGCAGTACGGGGGACCCCTACGAGCAGTACTTC. The encoded protein is CASSTGDPYEQYF.

The J gene is TRBJ1-5, the V gene TRBV18; D is possibly TRBD1 (6 bases). Trimming removed 3 bases from V and 1 base from J, with 10 bases in between. The CDR3 has 15 residues. Germline CDR1 is KGHSH and CDR2 is LQKENI. CDR3 loop: CASSPGAESNQPQHF. The CDR3 DNA sequence: TGTGCCAGCTCACCGGGGGCAGAAAGCAATCAGCCCCAGCATTTT. Complete variable domain (other parts from reference TRBV18 and TRBJ1-5): NAGVMQNPRHLVRRRGQEARLRCSPMKGHSHVYWYRQLPEEGLKFMVYLQKENIIDESGMPKERFSAEFPKEGPSILRIQQVVRGDSAAYFCASSPGAESNQPQHFGDGTRLSIL.

The chain's CDR3 is CASTTDRSEQYF. CDR3 DNA: TGTGCCAGCACAACAGATCGGTCTGAGCAGTACTTC. J is TRBJ2-7 and V is TRBV6-5, with no clear D. V dropped 7 bases and J dropped 7 bases, with 14 bases sitting between them. Germline CDR1 MNHEY, CDR2 SVGAGI. The CDR3 has 12 residues.

This chain links TRBV27 with TRBJ2-1; D is unclear. Germline CDR1 is MNHEY and CDR2 is SMNVEV (reference sequence). The V gene lost 6 bases and the J gene lost 0 bases, with 18 bases spanning the gap. The CDR3 has 17 residues. The CDR3 loop is CASSSDPRQFSYNEQFF. The DNA of the CDR3 is TGTGCCAGCAGCTCGGACCCCCGGCAGTTCTCCTACAATGAGCAGTTCTTC.

Comment on this clone: At the DNA level, this CDR3 is encoded by other sequences in the same sample as well. The chain combines TRBV7-2 with TRBJ2-3, with TRBD2 matching over 10 bases. V was clipped by 1 base and J by 6 bases; unmatched bases: 4. This CDR3 has 15 residues. The germline V gene encodes CDR1 SGHTA and CDR2 FQGNSA. CDR3 DNA sequence: TGTGCCAGCAGCTTAGGGCTAGCGGGAGCTGATACGCAGTATTTT. The encoded protein is CASSLGLAGADTQYF.

The gene calls are TRBV19 and TRBJ1-2; no clear D. Trimming removed 4 bases at V and 0 bases at J, with 12 bases between. CDR1 is LNHDA, CDR2 SQIVND, per germline (reference sequence). The CDR3 contains 15 residues. CDR3 amino acids: CASSTSWQPNYGYTF. In DNA, the CDR3 is TGTGCCAGTAGTACCTCCTGGCAGCCTAACTATGGCTACACCTTC. Full variable domain (missing parts from reference TRBV19 and TRBJ1-2): DGGITQSPKYLFRKEGQNVTLSCEQNLNHDAMYWYRQDPGQGLRLIYYSQIVNDFQKGDIAEGYSVSREKKESFPLTVTSAQKNPTAFYLCASSTSWQPNYGYTFGSGTRLTVV.

The chain joins TRBV27 to TRBJ1-5; TRBD1 matches 7 bases. Germline trimming cut 8 bases from V and 0 bases from J; bases unmatched to any gene: 7. The CDR3 sequence is 15 residues long. Germline V lookup: CDR1 MNHEY, CDR2 SMNVEV (reference sequence). The CDR3 DNA follows: TGTGCCAGCCGTCAGGGGGTAAATAGCAATCAGCCCCAGCATTTT. As protein: CASRQGVNSNQPQHF.

This rearrangement joins TRBV11-2 to TRBJ2-7; 7 bases match TRBD2. CDR3 length: 14 amino acids. CDR1 is SGHAT and CDR2 is FQNNGV in the germline V gene. J gave up 1 base and V 5 bases, and 5 bases lay outside the gene matches. This chain's CDR3 is CASSTGLLSYEQYF. As DNA, the CDR3 is TGTGCCAGCAGCACGGGACTATTGTCCTACGAGCAGTACTTC.

This rearrangement joins TRBV6-5 to TRBJ1-2, with D maybe TRBD1 (6 bases). V was shortened by 2 bases and J by 8 bases, with 9 bases between the two germline ends. The CDR3 has 12 residues. Germline V lookup: CDR1 MNHEY, CDR2 SVGAGI. CDR3: CASSYQGGGYTF. CDR3 DNA: TGTGCCAGCAGTTACCAAGGGGGAGGCTACACCTTC.

The chain carries TRBV28 and TRBJ1-2; perhaps TRBD1 as D (5 bases). Germline assignment: CDR1 MDHEN and CDR2 SYDVKM. Trimming removed 6 bases from V and 7 bases from J, with 15 bases in between. This CDR3 is 13 amino acids long. The CDR3 bases are TGTGCCAGCAGCTACGGGACTATTGTTGGCTACACCTTC. Translating it yields CASSYGTIVGYTF.

This clone has just one count. CDR3 nucleotides: TGTGCCACCAGCAGAGACGGGCAGCTCCAAGAGACCCAGTACTTC. Protein product: CATSRDGQLQETQYF. The chain carries TRBV15 and TRBJ2-5; D not certain. Germline V CDR1 and CDR2: LNHNV, YYDKDF (reference sequence). CDR3 size: 15 residues. V lost 0 bases and J 1 base, leaving 9 bases between the germline ends.

This clone appeared a few times. The chain couples TRBV5-6 to TRBJ2-5, with 12 bases aligning to TRBD2. The germline V gene encodes CDR1 SGHDT and CDR2 YYEEEE. Trimming cost V 1 base and J 5 bases; bases outside gene matches: 6. This CDR3 is built from 16 residues. CDR3 bases: TGTGCCAGCAGCTTGAAACTAGCGGGGGGATATGAGACCCAGTACTTC. Amino acid sequence: CASSLKLAGGYETQYF.

This clone was recorded once. The chain employs TRBV5-1 and TRBJ1-1, with D possibly being TRBD1 (5 bases). Trimming took 0 bases from V and 4 from J, leaving 16 bases between them. The CDR3 runs 16 residues. Per germline, CDR1 SGHRS and CDR2 YFSETQ. CDR3 sequence (DNA): TGCGCCAGCAGCTTGGTTCGACAGAGCCTGGGCACTGAAGCTTTCTTT. Protein product: CASSLVRQSLGTEAFF. The whole variable domain, filled in from reference TRBV5-1 and TRBJ1-1, reads KAGVTQTPRYLIKTRGQQVTLSCSPISGHRSVSWYQQTPGQGLQFLFEYFSETQRNKGNFPGRFSGRQFSNSRSEMNVSTLELGDSALYLCASSLVRQSLGTEAFFGQGTRLTVV.

The rearrangement links TRBV10-3 to TRBJ2-5, with 7 bases aligning to TRBD1. The CDR3 consists of 15 residues. The ends lost 8 bases at V and 5 bases at J; junction bases unmatched: 14. The germline V gene encodes CDR1 ENHRY and CDR2 SYGVKD. The CDR3 nucleotides are TGTGCCATCGCGTCCGGGACAGTCTACGGGGAGACCCAGTACTTC. This sequence encodes CAIASGTVYGETQYF.

CDR3 residues: CASSPTGGPRAYEQYF. The CDR3 nucleotides read TGTGCCAGCAGTCCCACGGGGGGACCCAGGGCGTACGAGCAGTACTTC. The chain links TRBV2 to TRBJ2-7; 7 positions match TRBD2. The V and J ends lost 5 bases and 4 bases, in that order; junction bases with no gene match: 14. The CDR3 has 16 residues. Germline-derived CDR1 and CDR2 are SNHLY and FYNNEI.

The rearrangement joins TRBV7-8 to TRBJ2-7; D gene unclear. This CDR3 has 15 amino acids. Looked up from germline, CDR1 is SGHVS and CDR2 is FQNEAQ. Trimming took off 5 bases at V and 1 base at J, with 15 bases between the two ends. As DNA, the CDR3 is TGTGCCAGCAGCCCGCTCGTCGGCCTATCCTACGAGCAGTACTTC. It codes for CASSPLVGLSYEQYF.